The 9 T cell receptor beta chains presented below share a single source sample, sequenced in a study of glioma-infiltrating T cells after dendritic cell vaccination. Clones were sequenced by immunoSEQ multiplex PCR, and TCRdb holds only the in-frame ones, with some missing. Of under 130,000 clones in the sample, roughly 80% were seen once. The source material was blood, sampled before dendritic cell vaccination. These receptors were taken from a human donor with glioblastoma.

The rearrangement uses TRBV4-1 and TRBJ2-7; 7 positions match TRBD1. Germline values: CDR1 MGHRA, CDR2 YSYEKL. Trimming cost V 1 base and J 3 bases; bases outside gene matches: 6. This CDR3 comprises 15 residues. DNA for the CDR3: TGCGCCAGCAGCCAAGGAGGGGGCACCTACTACGAGCAGTACTTC. Protein product: CASSQGGGTYYEQYF.

The chain is built from TRBV7-2 and TRBJ1-6, with 7 bases fitting TRBD1. This CDR3 has 14 residues. Trimming cost V 4 bases and J 6 bases; bases outside gene matches: 3. From germline, CDR1 is SGHTA and CDR2 FQGNSA. This CDR3 reads CASSSRQGNSPLHF. Written as DNA, the CDR3 is TGTGCCAGCAGCTCAAGACAGGGTAATTCACCCCTCCACTTT. Complete variable domain (other parts from reference TRBV7-2 and TRBJ1-6): GAGVSQSPSNKVTEKGKDVELRCDPISGHTALYWYRQSLGQGLEFLIYFQGNSAPDKSGLPSDRFSAERTGGSVSTLTIQRTQQEDSAVYLCASSSRQGNSPLHFGNGTRLTVT.

The rearrangement joins TRBV6-5 to TRBJ2-7; TRBD1 agrees at 9 bases. V gave up 4 bases and J gave up 5 bases; unmatched junction bases: 6. The germline V gene encodes CDR1 MNHEY and CDR2 SVGAGI. This CDR3 is built from 14 residues. The CDR3 nucleotides are TGTGCCAGCAGTTCCGGGACAGGGTATGACGAGCAGTACTTC. This translates into CASSSGTGYDEQYF.

This clone appeared a single time. V and J are TRBV7-2 and TRBJ2-1, with 7 positions matching TRBD2. CDR3 length: 15 residues. V trimming: 2 bases; J trimming: 6 bases; junction bases outside the gene matches: 7. Per the germline V gene, CDR1 is SGHTA and CDR2 is FQGNSA. CDR3 residues: CASSLLYGGGNEQFF. CDR3 nucleotides: TGTGCCAGCAGCTTACTTTATGGCGGGGGCAATGAGCAGTTCTTC.

The chain joins TRBV18 to TRBJ2-7; 11 bases are a match to TRBD2. The length of the CDR3 is 18 residues. Germline V gene lookup returns CDR1 KGHSH and CDR2 LQKENI. The V segment lost 3 bases and the J segment 2 bases; nucleotides outside the gene matches: 12. The CDR3 sequence is CASSPPIQLAGETYEQYF. The CDR3 DNA sequence: TGTGCCAGCTCACCCCCGATTCAACTAGCGGGGGAGACCTACGAGCAGTACTTC.

As concerns this clone: At one boundary the junction diverges from the germline segment, which might be a read error. Other nucleotide sequences in the sample specify the same CDR3. The V call is TRBV30, the J call TRBJ1-6; D not certain. Germline V lookup: CDR1 GTSNPN, CDR2 SVGIG (reference sequence). The CDR3 spans 13 residues. The CDR3 DNA is TGCGCCTGGAGTGGGGAGAATAATTCACCCCTCCACTTT. As protein: CAWSGENNSPLHF. Full variable domain (rest looked up from reference TRBV30 and TRBJ1-6): SQTIHQWPATLVQPVGSPLSLECTVEGTSNPNLYWYRQAAGRGLQLLFYSVGIGQISSEVPQNLSASRPQDRQFILSSKKLLLSDSGFYLCAWSGENNSPLHFGNGTRLTVT.

This clone was seen only a few times. The chain has TRBV6-6 and TRBJ1-2; D is possibly TRBD1 (5 bases). This CDR3 is built from 15 residues. The germline V and J ends were trimmed by 3 bases and 4 bases, with 15 bases remaining between them. Germline CDR1 and CDR2: MNHNY and SVGAGI (reference sequence). The DNA of the CDR3 is TGTGCCAGCAGTTATACGTCAGGGCGCCCCTATGGCTACACCTTC. Translation gives CASSYTSGRPYGYTF.

The V gene is TRBV9, the J gene TRBJ2-3; 9 positions match TRBD2. Per the germline V gene, CDR1 is SGDLS and CDR2 is YYNGEE. The CDR3 spans 15 residues. With 0 bases clipped from V and 7 bases from J, the junction kept 6 bases outside the gene matches. The CDR3 loop is CASSVGLAGEYTQYF. The CDR3 nucleotides are TGTGCCAGCAGCGTAGGGTTAGCGGGGGAATATACGCAGTATTTT.

As concerns this clone: One junction end does not reproduce the germline sequence, and a read error may be involved. CDR3 sequence reads: CASSLGTGWNF. DNA of the CDR3: TGTGCCAGTAGTCTCGGGACAGGGTGGAACTTC. This chain joins TRBV19 and TRBJ2-7, with 9 bases identical to TRBD1. The CDR3 runs to 11 residues. The V gene's germline CDR1 is LNHDA and CDR2 SQIVND (reference sequence).